Below are 2 T cell receptor beta chains sequenced from a single sample in a study of STAT3 mutations in large granular lymphocyte leukemia. Study outcomes and limitations: In T-cell large granular lymphocyte leukemia, about half of patients showed multiple immunodominant subclonotypes.

Here immunoSEQ multiplex PCR was the method, and the copy in TCRdb shows in-frame clones only, minus some. The sample records more than 9,500 clones, over 75% being singletons. Their recognized antigens are unknown. Specimen: peripheral blood mononuclear cells. These receptors all come from a man of 80 years or more with T-cell large granular lymphocyte leukemia. Some clones in this sample may be carry-over from other donors' samples.

The chain is built from TRBV18 and TRBJ2-1, with a possible D match to TRBD2 (6 bases). Germline CDR1 is KGHSH and CDR2 is LQKENI. The CDR3 length is 13 residues. Trimming left V 6 bases short and J 6 bases short, with 12 bases between. CDR3 DNA: TGTGCCAGCTCTCAATCCGGGGGCAATGAGCAGTTCTTC. It translates to CASSQSGGNEQFF.

V is TRBV11-2 and J is TRBJ2-7; 7 nucleotides align to TRBD2. The CDR3 has 13 amino acids. The germline V gene encodes CDR1 SGHAT and CDR2 FQNNGV. After removal of 2 bases from V and 5 bases from J, the junction contained 3 bases not matched to a gene. CDR3 nucleotide sequence: TGTGCCAGCAGCTTAATTGGGAGGGACGAGCAGTACTTC. Translating it yields CASSLIGRDEQYF. Complete variable domain (other parts from reference TRBV11-2 and TRBJ2-7): EAGVAQSPRYKIIEKRQSVAFWCNPISGHATLYWYQQILGQGPKLLIQFQNNGVVDDSQLPKDRFSAERLKGVDSTLKIQPAKLEDSAVYLCASSLIGRDEQYFGPGTRLTVT.